The next 24 T cell receptor beta chains were all read from a single sample in a study of cytomegalovirus exposure and HLA in healthy donors. A multiplex PCR was run with 60 Vbeta primers and 13 Jbeta primers. Profiled with immunoSEQ multiplex PCR; TCRdb holds only in-frame clones, not every one. This sample has approximately 70,000 clones, with more than 60% found just once. The sample taken for sequencing was PBMCs. The receptors here all came from a male donor in good health and CMV-seropositive.

V usage is TRBV7-6 and J usage is TRBJ2-7; unclear D gene. Germline lookup yields CDR1 SGHVS and CDR2 FNYEAQ. The V end was cut by 0 bases, the J end by 6 bases, with 9 bases between. This CDR3 is 13 amino acids long. CDR3 coding DNA: TGTGCCAGCAGCTTAGCTTCTTGGAGCGAGCAGTACTTC. This codes for CASSLASWSEQYF.

This chain uses TRBV2 with TRBJ2-1; 13 nucleotides agree with TRBD2. Trimming cost V 4 bases and J 9 bases; bases outside gene matches: 12. Germline V gene sequence: CDR1 SNHLY, CDR2 FYNNEI. There are 17 residues in the CDR3. The CDR3 here is CASSVTWTSGSFGEQFF. CDR3 DNA: TGTGCCAGCAGTGTCACCTGGACTAGCGGGAGTTTTGGTGAGCAGTTCTTC.

The chain carries TRBV19 and TRBJ1-5; TRBD1 might be the D (5 bases). The CDR3 covers 15 residues. Germline CDR1 is LNHDA and CDR2 is SQIVND (reference sequence). Trimming left V 6 bases short and J 3 bases short, with 15 bases between. DNA for the CDR3: TGTGCCAGTAGCACTCAGACAGCGCTCAATCAGCCCCAGCATTTT. This codes for CASSTQTALNQPQHF.

The chain couples TRBV7-2 to TRBJ2-1; 8 bases match TRBD2. This CDR3 is 16 amino acids long. CDR1 is SGHTA and CDR2 is FQGNSA in the germline V gene. V was pared by 5 bases and J by 6 bases, with 12 bases of the junction left unmatched. Written as DNA, the CDR3 is TGTGCCAGCAGCCCCCCCGGGACTAGGGTTTCCAATGAGCAGTTCTTC. It encodes CASSPPGTRVSNEQFF.

The chain has TRBV6-1 and TRBJ1-5; D may be TRBD1 (5 bases). This CDR3 comprises 18 residues. CDR1 and CDR2 from the germline V gene are MNHNS and SASEGT. Trimming left V 2 bases short and J 0 bases short, with 17 bases between. The DNA of the CDR3 is TGTGCCAGCAGTGAACGGCGCAGGGCCCCATCTAGCAATCAGCCCCAGCATTTT. This translates into CASSERRRAPSSNQPQHF.

The V and J genes are TRBV19 and TRBJ1-2; TRBD1 aligns across 7 bases. The V gene end was trimmed by 0 bases and the J gene end by 0 bases; junction bases not matched to a gene: 1. CDR3 length: 15 residues. Germline V gene sequence: CDR1 LNHDA, CDR2 SQIVND (reference sequence). CDR3 sequence reads: CASSIEQGTNYGYTF. In DNA, the CDR3 is TGTGCCAGTAGTATAGAACAGGGGACTAACTATGGCTACACCTTC.

The chain carries TRBV27 and TRBJ2-7; 10 nucleotides align to TRBD1. This CDR3 is built from 14 residues. V was clipped by 6 bases and J by 2 bases; unmatched bases: 4. Germline V gene sequence: CDR1 MNHEY, CDR2 SMNVEV (reference sequence). CDR3 in amino acids: CASSPGQGAYEQYF. The CDR3 coding sequence is TGTGCCAGCAGCCCCGGACAGGGGGCCTACGAGCAGTACTTC.

The chain links TRBV6-1 to TRBJ2-2, with 7 bases fitting TRBD1. The CDR3 is 14 residues long. Trimming took 11 bases from V and 1 from J; bases not matched to a gene: 7. Germline CDR1 MNHNS, CDR2 SASEGT. CDR3 amino acids: CASDRLLNTGELFF. The CDR3, as DNA: TGTGCCTCGGACAGGCTTTTGAACACCGGGGAGCTGTTTTTT.

V usage is TRBV9 and J usage is TRBJ1-4, with 7 bases fitting TRBD1. This CDR3 has 15 residues. V lost 0 bases to trimming and J lost 8 bases; unmatched junction nucleotides: 7. Germline CDR1 SGDLS, CDR2 YYNGEE. The CDR3 reads CASSVGGGAEEKLFF. The DNA of the CDR3 is TGTGCCAGCAGCGTAGGAGGGGGCGCCGAGGAAAAACTGTTTTTT.

The J gene is TRBJ1-2, the V gene TRBV6-5; 8 bases fit TRBD1. The V gene's germline CDR1 is MNHEY and CDR2 SVGAGI. This CDR3 has 15 amino acids. V lost 8 bases and J lost 7; bases outside the gene matches: 15. CDR3: CASLRGADRVGGYTF. The CDR3 nucleotides are TGTGCCAGCCTGCGGGGAGCGGACAGGGTAGGTGGCTACACCTTC.

The J gene is TRBJ2-4, the V gene TRBV21-1; the table's D call, TRBD2, has no DNA check behind it. TRBV21-1 is a known pseudogene. The CDR3 loop spans 19 amino acids. CDR3 DNA sequence: TGTGCCAGCAGCCACGCCCCTTTCCTAGCGGGAGCAGCCAAAAACATTCAGTACTTC. Its translation: CASSHAPFLAGAAKNIQYF.

The gene calls are TRBV10-2 and TRBJ1-5; D remains unclear. From germline, CDR1 is WSHSY and CDR2 SAAADI. Trimming stripped 4 bases from V and 4 bases from J, with 8 bases between. The CDR3 has 13 residues. The CDR3 is CASSGAFNQPQHF. The CDR3 nucleotides read TGCGCCAGCAGTGGGGCCTTTAATCAGCCCCAGCATTTT.

The chain carries TRBV5-1 and TRBJ2-7; 7 nucleotides match TRBD2. Germline V gene lookup returns CDR1 SGHRS and CDR2 YFSETQ. J was trimmed by 0 bases and V by 4 bases; bases with no gene match: 10. The CDR3 consists of 16 residues. CDR3 sequence: CASSPRAGAVSYEQYF. The CDR3, as DNA: TGCGCCAGCAGCCCGAGGGCGGGAGCGGTCTCCTACGAGCAGTACTTC.

This clone was detected only once. V usage is TRBV6-1 and J usage is TRBJ2-2; tentatively, D is TRBD2 (5 bases). The CDR3 covers 14 residues. V dropped 5 bases and J dropped 5 bases, with 12 bases sitting between them. Per the germline V gene, CDR1 is MNHNS and CDR2 is SASEGT. For the CDR3, the DNA is TGTGCCAGCAGTCTGCGGGTTGGGACCGGGGAGCTGTTTTTT. It yields the protein CASSLRVGTGELFF.

With regard to this clone: The conserved phenylalanine or tryptophan normally closing the CDR3 is absent here, so this likely arose from a read error. The rearrangement uses TRBV5-4 and TRBJ1-2; tentative D call: TRBD1 (5 bases). Per the germline V gene, CDR1 is SGHNT and CDR2 is YYREEE (reference sequence). V lost 1 base, J lost 2 bases, and 9 bases lay in between. The CDR3 is 14 amino acids. CDR3 bases: TGTGCCAGCAGCTTGCCCGGGGGAAACTATGGCTACACCCTC. It codes for CASSLPGGNYGYTL.

This sequence joins TRBV7-9 and TRBJ1-1, with TRBD1 matching over 8 bases. The CDR3 has 14 amino acids. V was clipped by 4 bases and J by 3 bases; unmatched bases: 4. Germline CDR1 SEHNR, CDR2 FQNEAQ (reference sequence). CDR3: CASSWTGLDTEAFF. The CDR3 DNA follows: TGTGCCAGCAGCTGGACAGGGTTGGACACTGAAGCTTTCTTT. Full variable domain (remainder filled in from reference TRBV7-9 and TRBJ1-1): DTGVSQNPRHKITKRGQNVTFRCDPISEHNRLYWYRQTLGQGPEFLTYFQNEAQLEKSRLLSDRFSAERPKGSFSTLEIQRTEQGDSAMYLCASSWTGLDTEAFFGQGTRLTVV.

This sequence joins TRBV6-6 and TRBJ2-7, with TRBD1 matching 9 bases. Germline values: CDR1 MNHNY, CDR2 SVGAGI (reference sequence). The CDR3 consists of 14 residues. Losses at the gene ends were 9 bases for V and 2 bases for J; bases not matched to a gene: 8. The CDR3 nucleotides read TGTGCCAGTAGCCGGGACAGGGAGGCCTACGAGCAGTACTTC. Its protein product is CASSRDREAYEQYF.

This clone was picked up a small number of times. V is TRBV5-1 and J is TRBJ2-1, with 7 bases aligning to TRBD2. Germline-derived CDR1 and CDR2 are SGHRS and YFSETQ. The CDR3 loop spans 13 amino acids. The J segment lost 15 bases and the V segment lost 0 bases, leaving 9 bases of the junction unmatched. For the CDR3, the DNA is TGCGCCAGCAGCTTGGAGGGGACTACTATCCGGTTCTTC. This sequence encodes CASSLEGTTIRFF. Together with reference TRBV5-1 and TRBJ2-1, the CDR3 gives the full variable domain: KAGVTQTPRYLIKTRGQQVTLSCSPISGHRSVSWYQQTPGQGLQFLFEYFSETQRNKGNFPGRFSGRQFSNSRSEMNVSTLELGDSALYLCASSLEGTTIRFFGPGTRLTVL.

The rearrangement links TRBV5-6 to TRBJ1-1; 8 bases fit TRBD1. CDR1 is SGHDT and CDR2 is YYEEEE in the germline V gene. This CDR3 has 16 amino acids. The V and J ends lost 0 bases and 0 bases, in that order; junction bases with no gene match: 4. Here the CDR3 DNA reads TGTGCCAGCAGCTTGGGACAGGGGTCTTTGAACACTGAAGCTTTCTTT. Translated, it gives CASSLGQGSLNTEAFF.

The rearrangement links TRBV7-9 to TRBJ2-1, with 10 bases identical to TRBD2. The CDR3 covers 15 residues. V shed 5 bases, J shed 7 bases, and the junction held 8 bases outside the gene matches. Per germline, CDR1 SEHNR and CDR2 FQNEAQ (reference sequence). The CDR3 loop is CASSPSGSPLNEQFF. CDR3 DNA: TGTGCCAGCAGCCCTAGCGGGAGTCCCCTAAATGAGCAGTTCTTC.

The CDR3 here is CASRLGGTGVGNYGYTF. In DNA, the CDR3 is TGTGCCAGCAGGCTGGGCGGCACCGGGGTAGGGAACTATGGCTACACCTTC. The chain carries TRBV11-2 and TRBJ1-2; unclear D gene. Germline V gene lookup returns CDR1 SGHAT and CDR2 FQNNGV. CDR3 length: 17 amino acids. V lost 6 bases and J 2 bases, leaving 22 bases between the germline ends.

V is TRBV6-6 and J is TRBJ1-4; TRBD1 might be the D (5 bases). Deletions cut 6 bases from V and 11 bases from J, with 22 bases between. The CDR3 extends over 15 amino acids. Germline CDR1 MNHNY, CDR2 SVGAGI (reference sequence). The CDR3 DNA follows: TGTGCCAGCAGCTCGGAGGGGACGGACATGAAGAAACTGTTTTTT. Protein: CASSSEGTDMKKLFF.

This clone was counted between two and nine times. CDR3 nucleotide sequence: TGCAGCGTTGGCTCGCGGGGGAGGGGGGAGACCCAGTACTTC. Its translation is CSVGSRGRGETQYF. This sequence joins TRBV29-1 and TRBJ2-5; a possible D gene is TRBD2 (7 bases). V dropped 4 bases and J dropped 5 bases, with 17 bases sitting between them. The V gene's germline CDR1 is SQVTM and CDR2 ANQGSEA. CDR3 size: 14 residues.

CDR3 amino acids: CASSLARAPRTDTQYF. The CDR3 DNA sequence: TGTGCCAGCAGCTTAGCGCGGGCACCACGCACAGATACGCAGTATTTT. The rearrangement links TRBV7-8 to TRBJ2-3, with D perhaps matching TRBD2 (5 bases). V shed 0 bases and J shed 1 base, with 11 bases lying between them. The CDR3 runs 16 residues. Germline lookup yields CDR1 SGHVS and CDR2 FQNEAQ.